A selection of T cell receptor beta chains follows, all from one sample in a study of regulatory T cells in long-lasting Graves disease. Each CDR3 protein gets one entry after TCRdb re-called the multiplex PCR reads with MiXCR. The sample lists around 460,000 distinct CDR3 sequences, around a fifth occurring once. The sample consisted of peripheral blood mononuclear cells (PBMCs), taken when the disease was refractory, from a patient treated with antithyroid drugs. These receptors were taken from a female donor with Graves disease. CDR3s include the opening cysteine and the closing phenylalanine or tryptophan. Each record gives: D gene, J gene, clone size, V gene, CDR3 DNA, CDR3 protein. The D gene is left open where the match is weak. The size field is filled for only some rows; it gives once, few, many or a size class.

d_call: -; j_call: TRBJ2-6; clone_size: few; v_call: TRBV20-1; cdr3_nt: TGCAGTGCTAGAGTTGGAGGGGTCGCTGGGGCCAACGTCCTGACTTTC; cdr3_aa: CSARVGGVAGANVLTF
d_call: TRBD1; j_call: TRBJ1-1; clone_size: many; v_call: TRBV28; cdr3_nt: TGTGCCAGCAGTCCGACAGGGGAAGAAGCTTTCTTT; cdr3_aa: CASSPTGEEAFF
d_call: -; j_call: TRBJ2-4; clone_size: many; v_call: TRBV12-3/TRBV12-4; cdr3_nt: TGTGCCAGCATCCAGGACAGATTTTCTACTGAAGCCAAAAACATTCAGTACTTC; cdr3_aa: CASIQDRFSTEAKNIQYF
d_call: TRBD1; j_call: TRBJ1-6; clone_size: few; v_call: TRBV20-1; cdr3_nt: TGCGGCCATCTGGACAGGGCGGTCTATAATTCACCCCTCCACTTT; cdr3_aa: CGHLDRAVYNSPLHF
d_call: -; j_call: TRBJ2-5; clone_size: many; v_call: TRBV28; cdr3_nt: TGTGCCAGCAGTTCACCCCAGGTTCTCCAAGAGACCCAGTACTTC; cdr3_aa: CASSSPQVLQETQYF
d_call: -; j_call: TRBJ1-5; clone_size: -; v_call: TRBV6-1; cdr3_nt: TGTGCCAGCAGTGAGGGGCACCACAGCACCCGGCAGCCCCAGCATTTT; cdr3_aa: CASSEGHHSTRQPQHF
d_call: -; j_call: TRBJ2-1; clone_size: few; v_call: TRBV11-2; cdr3_nt: TGTGCCAGCAGCTCCATAAGGGGATACAATGAGCAGTTCTTC; cdr3_aa: CASSSIRGYNEQFF
d_call: -; j_call: TRBJ1-6; clone_size: many; v_call: TRBV9; cdr3_nt: TGTGCCAGCAGCGTAGGAGACAGGAGTTCACCCCTCCACTTT; cdr3_aa: CASSVGDRSSPLHF
d_call: -; j_call: TRBJ1-5; clone_size: many; v_call: TRBV27; cdr3_nt: TGTGCCAGCAGCCCGACCCGGACGGGGAATCAGCCCCAGCATTTT; cdr3_aa: CASSPTRTGNQPQHF
d_call: -; j_call: TRBJ1-2; clone_size: -; v_call: TRBV10-3; cdr3_nt: TGTGCCATCAGTGATTACAGAACCTATGGCTACACCTTC; cdr3_aa: CAISDYRTYGYTF
d_call: TRBD1; j_call: TRBJ1-3; clone_size: -; v_call: TRBV19; cdr3_nt: TGTGCCAGTAGGCGGACAGGGGGATCCTCTGGAAACACCATATATTTT; cdr3_aa: CASRRTGGSSGNTIYF
d_call: TRBD1; j_call: TRBJ2-5; clone_size: many; v_call: TRBV6-1; cdr3_nt: TGTGCCAGCAGTGAATACGACAGGGGTTTTGGAGAGACCCAGTACTTC; cdr3_aa: CASSEYDRGFGETQYF
d_call: -; j_call: TRBJ1-1; clone_size: many; v_call: TRBV2; cdr3_nt: TGTGCCAGCAGCGGACCGGCGGGGTTGACTGAAGCTTTCTTT; cdr3_aa: CASSGPAGLTEAFF
d_call: TRBD1; j_call: TRBJ1-1; clone_size: -; v_call: TRBV7-6; cdr3_nt: TGTGCCAGCAGCGTCATCGAGGGGGCAACTGAAGCTTTCTTT; cdr3_aa: CASSVIEGATEAFF
d_call: TRBD1; j_call: TRBJ1-1; clone_size: many; v_call: TRBV27; cdr3_nt: TGTGCCAGCAGTTTGGACAGGATCAACACTGAAGCTTTCTTT; cdr3_aa: CASSLDRINTEAFF
d_call: TRBD1; j_call: TRBJ1-1; clone_size: many; v_call: TRBV2; cdr3_nt: TGTGCCAGCAGCGAGACAGGGGGAACGGCTGAAGCTTTCTTT; cdr3_aa: CASSETGGTAEAFF
d_call: TRBD1; j_call: TRBJ1-2; clone_size: -; v_call: TRBV19; cdr3_nt: TGTGCCATAGGACAGGGGGTGAGCCTCTATGGCTACACCTTC; cdr3_aa: CAIGQGVSLYGYTF
d_call: -; j_call: TRBJ2-7; clone_size: many; v_call: TRBV6-5; cdr3_nt: TGTGCCAGCAGTTACTCTATTGGTGAGCAGTACTTC; cdr3_aa: CASSYSIGEQYF
d_call: -; j_call: TRBJ1-1; clone_size: many; v_call: TRBV29-1; cdr3_nt: TGCAGCGCTTCTACATTGGGGGGCGACACTGAAGCTTTCTTT; cdr3_aa: CSASTLGGDTEAFF
d_call: -; j_call: TRBJ2-2; clone_size: many; v_call: TRBV7-2; cdr3_nt: TGTGCCAGCAGCCGAGCGAACACCGGGGAGCTGTTTTTT; cdr3_aa: CASSRANTGELFF
d_call: TRBD1; j_call: TRBJ2-5; clone_size: many; v_call: TRBV11-2; cdr3_nt: TGTGCCAGCAGTCGCTCCGGGACAGGGCCCAGAGAGACCCAGTACTTC; cdr3_aa: CASSRSGTGPRETQYF
d_call: TRBD1; j_call: TRBJ1-5; clone_size: many; v_call: TRBV28; cdr3_nt: TGTGCCAGCAGTTTCGAGACAGGGGGGGCGCCTCATCAGCCCCAGCATTTT; cdr3_aa: CASSFETGGAPHQPQHF
d_call: -; j_call: TRBJ2-2; clone_size: -; v_call: TRBV4-1; cdr3_nt: TGCGCCAGCAGCACCCGGACAGACACCGGGGAGCTGTTTTTT; cdr3_aa: CASSTRTDTGELFF
d_call: -; j_call: TRBJ1-1; clone_size: many; v_call: TRBV7-8; cdr3_nt: TGTGCCAGCAGCTCCCACAGGGTGGCTGAAGCTTTCTTT; cdr3_aa: CASSSHRVAEAFF
d_call: -; j_call: TRBJ1-5; clone_size: many; v_call: TRBV12-3/TRBV12-4; cdr3_nt: TGTGCCAGCACCTCTAATCAGCCCCAGCATTTT; cdr3_aa: CASTSNQPQHF
d_call: -; j_call: TRBJ1-5; clone_size: many; v_call: TRBV2; cdr3_nt: TGTGCCAGCAGTGAAAGGGGCGGCAATCAGCCCCAGCATTTT; cdr3_aa: CASSERGGNQPQHF
d_call: -; j_call: TRBJ1-6; clone_size: -; v_call: TRBV7-2; cdr3_nt: TGTGCCAGCAGCTTAGTAGCCTCCGGGGAATCACCCCTCCACTTT; cdr3_aa: CASSLVASGESPLHF